A single sample is the source of the 5 T cell receptor beta chains below, sequenced in a study of blood T cell repertoires in COVID-19. TCRdb's table, derived via immunoSEQ multiplex PCR, lists solely in-frame clones and lacks some. The data contain 250,000 to 350,000 clones, just under 90% of them seen just once; the ten biggest clones take up under 3.5%. The sequencing sample was made of PBMCs or T cells enriched from blood (not recorded which). The receptors were sampled from a woman aged 45-59 years who had been exposed to COVID-19.

This chain uses TRBV28 with TRBJ2-1, with 7 bases fitting TRBD2. V trimming: 6 bases; J trimming: 5 bases; junction bases outside the gene matches: 13. The length of the CDR3 is 16 residues. Germline V gene lookup returns CDR1 MDHEN and CDR2 SYDVKM. The DNA for the CDR3 is TGTGCCAGCAGCCCCCAATACCGCGGGAGAAACAATGAGCAGTTCTTC. This gives the protein CASSPQYRGRNNEQFF.

The chain is built from TRBV6-1 and TRBJ2-5; TRBD2 matches at 11 bases. With 2 bases clipped from V and 0 bases from J, the junction kept 11 bases outside the gene matches. Germline V gene sequence: CDR1 MNHNS, CDR2 SASEGT. The CDR3 is made up of 19 amino acids. Here the CDR3 reads CASSEFIGTSGMYQETQYF. CDR3 coding DNA: TGTGCCAGCAGTGAATTTATTGGGACTAGCGGTATGTACCAAGAGACCCAGTACTTC.

This chain joins TRBV3-1 (or the pseudogene TRBV3-2) and TRBJ2-6, with D tentatively TRBD2 (7 bases). Per germline, CDR1 LGHDT and CDR2 YNNKEL (reference sequence). The CDR3 has 19 residues. Trimming shortened V by 5 bases and J by 2 bases, and 22 bases separated the two germline ends. CDR3 protein: CASSKQGGRGETGANVLTF. The CDR3 DNA follows: TGTGCCAGCAGCAAACAGGGAGGGAGGGGAGAAACTGGGGCCAACGTCCTGACTTTC.

The chain has TRBV18 and TRBJ1-4, with unresolved D. V was cut by 2 bases and J by 2 bases, with 6 bases left in between. This CDR3 has 14 amino acids. CDR1 and CDR2 from the germline V gene are KGHSH and LQKENI. The chain's CDR3 is CASSPYGTNEKLFF. The CDR3 DNA sequence: TGTGCCAGCTCACCATACGGGACTAATGAAAAACTGTTTTTT.

The chain's CDR3 is CASTRQGGNYGYTF. In DNA form, the CDR3 reads TGTGCCAGCACGAGACAGGGGGGTAACTATGGCTACACCTTC. J is TRBJ1-2 and V is TRBV6-5, with 9 bases fitting TRBD1. From germline, CDR1 is MNHEY and CDR2 SVGAGI. There are 14 residues in the CDR3. J was trimmed by 1 base and V by 7 bases; bases with no gene match: 4.